The rows below give T cell receptor beta chains drawn from one sample of a study of cytomegalovirus exposure and HLA in healthy donors. The assay was immunoSEQ multiplex PCR, and TCRdb's table has in-frame clones only and misses some. The sample lists 150,000 or so clones; 74% were seen once. The material sequenced was PBMCs. All receptors derive from a man aged 18-30 years in good health and CMV-seropositive. Each CDR3 is given with its conserved first and last residue. The D gene is left open where the match is weak. Expanded clones get a size class; other rows say once, few or many, or leave the size out.

d_gene | len | abundance | j_gene | v_gene | CDR3nt | CDR3aa
. | 14 | few | TRBJ1-1 | TRBV28 | TGTGCCAGCAGTTTTCAGGGAGGTAGAACTGAAGCTTTCTTT | CASSFQGGRTEAFF
TRBD1 | 16 | once | TRBJ1-5 | TRBV9 | TGTGCCAGCAATCGAACAGGGGGCATTTGCAATCAGCCCCAGCATTTT | CASNRTGGICNQPQHF
. | 13 | . | TRBJ1-2 | TRBV7-9 | TGTGCCAGCAGCTTCGGGGCTAACTATGGCTACACCTTC | CASSFGANYGYTF
. | 16 | . | TRBJ2-1 | TRBV11-2 | TGTGCCAGCAGCGCCGTACTAGCACTCGGCGAGGATGAGCAGTTCTTC | CASSAVLALGEDEQFF
TRBD2 | 15 | . | TRBJ2-1 | TRBV5-1 | TGCGCCAGCAGCCCCCCTGTGGGGGGGAACAATGAGCAGTTCTTC | CASSPPVGGNNEQFF
. | 13 | . | TRBJ1-2 | TRBV14 | TGTGCCAGCAGCCAGGGGGACTTCTATGGCTACACCTTC | CASSQGDFYGYTF
TRBD1 | 12 | once | TRBJ1-2 | TRBV28 | TGTGCCAGCACTAGGGACAGCTATGGCTACACCTTC | CASTRDSYGYTF
. | 15 | . | TRBJ2-7 | TRBV2 | TGTGCCAGCAGTGAGAGGTTACGCGGTCCCTACGAGCAGTACTTC | CASSERLRGPYEQYF
TRBD2 | 16 | . | TRBJ2-3 | TRBV7-2 | TGTGCCAGCAGCTTATTTACTAGCGGGAGGGCGGATACGCAGTATTTT | CASSLFTSGRADTQYF
TRBD1 | 15 | few | TRBJ1-5 | TRBV7-8 | TGTGCCAGCAGCTTTCGGACAGGGACCGGCCAGCCCCAGCATTTT | CASSFRTGTGQPQHF
TRBD2 | 15 | . | TRBJ2-1 | TRBV7-9 | TGTGCCAGCAGTCCTAGCGGGTCCTCCTACAATGAGCAGTTCTTC | CASSPSGSSYNEQFF
TRBD2 | 13 | few | TRBJ2-3 | TRBV7-7 | TGTGCTAGCAGCTTAGTGTCGGGGGGGGCCCTGGATTTT | CASSLVSGGALDF
. | 14 | . | TRBJ1-5 | TRBV6-5 | TGTGCCAGCCGGCGGGGGGGACGGGATCAGCCCCAGCATTTT | CASRRGGRDQPQHF
TRBD1 | 12 | . | TRBJ1-1 | TRBV5-6 | TGTGCCAGCAGCGGGACAGGGGCTGAAGCTTTCTTT | CASSGTGAEAFF
TRBD2 | 19 | once | TRBJ2-5 | TRBV9 | TGTGCCAGCAGCGCCGGACTAGCGGGAGGGAATTCAAGAGGTGAGACCCAGTACTTC | CASSAGLAGGNSRGETQYF
TRBD1 | 15 | few | TRBJ2-7 | TRBV13 | TGTGCCAGCAGCAAAAGGACAGGGGGGGGCTACGAGCAGTACTTC | CASSKRTGGGYEQYF
. | 20 | . | TRBJ2-2 | TRBV21-1 | TGTGCCAGCACCAGCATGTTGGACAGACGCCTCGACCTAAACACCGGGGAGCTGTTTTTT | CASTSMLDRRLDLNTGELFF
. | 17 | . | TRBJ1-2 | TRBV5-1 | TGCGCCAGCAACCCGGCGGGGGTCCCGGGATCTAACTATGGCTACACCTTC | CASNPAGVPGSNYGYTF
TRBD1 | 14 | . | TRBJ1-4 | TRBV30 | TGTGCTGCCCGACAGGGGGCACCTAATGAAAAACTGTTTTTT | CAARQGAPNEKLFF
. | 15 | . | TRBJ1-1 | TRBV5-1 | TGCGCCAGCAGCTTGGCCACCCGACTGAAGACTGAAGCTTTCTTT | CASSLATRLKTEAFF
. | 14 | . | TRBJ2-5 | TRBV18 | TGTGCCAGCTCACCAAGGGACAACCAAGAGACCCAGTACTTC | CASSPRDNQETQYF
TRBD1 | 14 | . | TRBJ2-5 | TRBV25-1 | TGTGCCAGCAGTGAATGGACAGGGGGAAAGACCCAGTACTTC | CASSEWTGGKTQYF
TRBD1 | 13 | . | TRBJ1-1 | TRBV29-1 | TGCAGCGCCTACAGGGGACAGTACACTGAAGCTTTCTTT | CSAYRGQYTEAFF
. | 9 | . | TRBJ1-1 | TRBV29-1 | TGCAGCGTGCACAGGGAAGCTTTCTTT | CSVHREAFF
. | 15 | . | TRBJ2-7 | TRBV14 | TGTGCCAGCAGCCAAGTCGGTGGCAGGGTCGGCGAGCAGTACTTC | CASSQVGGRVGEQYF
. | 15 | . | TRBJ1-1 | TRBV10-3 | TGTGCCATCAGTGAGTCGAGCAACGGGAGGACTGAAGCTTTCTTT | CAISESSNGRTEAFF
. | 13 | . | TRBJ2-7 | TRBV5-1 | TGCGCCAGCAGCTCACAGGGCTCCTACGAGCAGTACTTC | CASSSQGSYEQYF
. | 14 | . | TRBJ1-2 | TRBV29-1 | TGCAGCGTCAAGAATGCGGACAGCCGTGGCGGCTACACCTTC | CSVKNADSRGGYTF
. | 13 | once | TRBJ2-2 | TRBV5-5 | TGTGCCAGCCTCTTCAAGGGGACCGGGGAGCTGTTTTTT | CASLFKGTGELFF
. | 14 | . | TRBJ2-1 | TRBV7-6 | TGTGCCAGCACCCCGAGGGGGGGCAAAAATGAGCAGTTCTTC | CASTPRGGKNEQFF
. | 15 | . | TRBJ1-1 | TRBV27 | TGTGCCAGCAGTTTAACCCCGAACAGGTTACCTGAAGCTTTCTTT | CASSLTPNRLPEAFF
. | 15 | . | TRBJ1-6 | TRBV7-2 | TGTGCCAGCAGCTTCCGTACGGGTTGGAATTCACCCCTCCACTTT | CASSFRTGWNSPLHF
. | 11 | . | TRBJ1-2 | TRBV20-1 | TGCAGTGCTAGAGGGGGGGGTGGCTACACCTTC | CSARGGGGYTF
TRBD2 | 14 | . | TRBJ2-5 | TRBV7-7 | TGTGCTAGCAGCCTTAGCGGGGGGGCTCACCCAAGGTACTTC | CASSLSGGAHPRYF
. | 12 | . | TRBJ1-1 | TRBV11-2 | TGTGCCAGCAGGGGGCCGAACACTGAAGCTTTCTTT | CASRGPNTEAFF
. | 11 | . | TRBJ2-2 | TRBV6-5 | TGTGCCAGCACCGCGGACGGGGAGCTGTTTTTT | CASTADGELFF
. | 15 | few | TRBJ1-3 | TRBV6-1 | TGTGCCAGCACCCAAGTCCCCAGCTCTGGAAACACCATATATTTT | CASTQVPSSGNTIYF
TRBD1 | 14 | . | TRBJ2-5 | TRBV7-9 | TGTGCCAGCAGACTTGGACAGGGCCAAGAGACCCAGTACTTC | CASRLGQGQETQYF
. | 15 | . | TRBJ1-5 | TRBV4-1 | TGCGCCAGCAGCCAAGAAGGAGGTAGACGGCAGCCCCAGCATTTT | CASSQEGGRRQPQHF
. | 12 | few | TRBJ2-1 | TRBV9 | TGTGCCAGCAGCGTCAGAGACACTGAGCAGTTCTTC | CASSVRDTEQFF
. | 14 | . | TRBJ2-1 | TRBV28 | TGTGCCAGCAGTTTCTCCACGCTCGGAGGGGAGCAGTTCTTC | CASSFSTLGGEQFF
TRBD1 | 16 | . | TRBJ1-1 | TRBV28 | TGTGCCAGCAGTTTCCCTACGGGACAGATGAACACTGAAGCTTTCTTT | CASSFPTGQMNTEAFF
. | 14 | . | TRBJ2-1 | TRBV5-4 | TGTGCCAGCAGCCCGACTAGCTCCTACAATGAGCAGTTCTTC | CASSPTSSYNEQFF
. | 14 | . | TRBJ1-4 | TRBV2 | TGTGCCAGCAGTCCCCAACAGGGAGGGGAAAAACTGTTTTTT | CASSPQQGGEKLFF
TRBD1 | 15 | . | TRBJ1-1 | TRBV27 | TGTGCCAGCAGTTTAATTACAGGGGGCGCTCTGTCAGCTTTCTTT | CASSLITGGALSAFF